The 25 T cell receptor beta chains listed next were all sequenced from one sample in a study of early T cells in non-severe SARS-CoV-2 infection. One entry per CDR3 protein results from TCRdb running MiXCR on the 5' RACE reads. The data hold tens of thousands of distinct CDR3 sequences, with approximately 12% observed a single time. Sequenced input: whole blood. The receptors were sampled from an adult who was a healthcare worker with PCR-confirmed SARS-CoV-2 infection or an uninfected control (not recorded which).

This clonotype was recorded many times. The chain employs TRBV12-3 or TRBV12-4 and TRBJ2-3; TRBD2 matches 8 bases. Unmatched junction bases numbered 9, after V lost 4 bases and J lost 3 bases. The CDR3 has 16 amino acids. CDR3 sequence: CASSSGLGGWTDTQYF. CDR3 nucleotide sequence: TGTGCCAGCAGTTCGGGACTAGGAGGTTGGACAGATACGCAGTATTTT.

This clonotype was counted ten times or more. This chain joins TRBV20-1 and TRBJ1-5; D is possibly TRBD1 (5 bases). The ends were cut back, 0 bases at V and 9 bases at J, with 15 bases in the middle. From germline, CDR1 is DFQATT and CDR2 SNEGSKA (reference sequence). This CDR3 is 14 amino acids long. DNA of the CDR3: TGCAGTGCTAGAGATTCGAGGGGAACCGGGCCCCAGCATTTT. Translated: CSARDSRGTGPQHF.

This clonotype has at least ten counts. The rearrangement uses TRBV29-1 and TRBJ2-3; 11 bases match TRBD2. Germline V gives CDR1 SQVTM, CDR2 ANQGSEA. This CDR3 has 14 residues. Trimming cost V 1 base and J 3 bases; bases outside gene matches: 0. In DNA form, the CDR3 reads TGCAGCGTTGAAGGGACTAGCGGGACAGATACGCAGTATTTT. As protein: CSVEGTSGTDTQYF.

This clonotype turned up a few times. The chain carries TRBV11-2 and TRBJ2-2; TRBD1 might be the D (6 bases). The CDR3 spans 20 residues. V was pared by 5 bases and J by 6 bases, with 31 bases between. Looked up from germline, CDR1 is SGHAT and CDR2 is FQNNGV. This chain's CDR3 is CASSPPVGWQWKQGPGELFF. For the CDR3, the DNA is TGTGCCAGCAGCCCCCCGGTGGGGTGGCAATGGAAACAGGGACCCGGGGAGCTGTTTTTT.

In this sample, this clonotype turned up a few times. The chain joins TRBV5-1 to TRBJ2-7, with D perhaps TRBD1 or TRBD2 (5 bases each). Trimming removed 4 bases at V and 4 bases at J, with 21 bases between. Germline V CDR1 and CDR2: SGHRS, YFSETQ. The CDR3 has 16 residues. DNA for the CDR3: TGCGCCAGCAGCGAGTGGGCCGGGACCCCAAAGTACGAGCAGTACTTC. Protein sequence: CASSEWAGTPKYEQYF.

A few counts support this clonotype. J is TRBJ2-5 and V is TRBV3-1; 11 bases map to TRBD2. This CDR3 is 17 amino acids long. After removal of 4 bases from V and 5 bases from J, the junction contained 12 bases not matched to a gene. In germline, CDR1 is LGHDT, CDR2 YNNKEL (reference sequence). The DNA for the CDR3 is TGTGCCAGCAGCCCCCGGGGTAGCGGGAGGGTCAGGGAGACCCAGTACTTC. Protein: CASSPRGSGRVRETQYF.

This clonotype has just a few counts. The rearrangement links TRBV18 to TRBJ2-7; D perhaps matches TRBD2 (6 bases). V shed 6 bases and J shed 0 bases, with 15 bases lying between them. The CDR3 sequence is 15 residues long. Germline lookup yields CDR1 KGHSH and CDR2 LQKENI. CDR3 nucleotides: TGTGCCAGCTCCCGCCGGGACTCCAGCTCCTACGAGCAGTACTTC. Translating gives CASSRRDSSSYEQYF.

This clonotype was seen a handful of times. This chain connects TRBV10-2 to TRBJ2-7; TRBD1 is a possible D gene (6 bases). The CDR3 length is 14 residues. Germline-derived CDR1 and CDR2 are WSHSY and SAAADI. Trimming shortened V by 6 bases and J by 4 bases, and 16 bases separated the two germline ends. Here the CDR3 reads CASRDTGFGYEQYF. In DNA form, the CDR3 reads TGCGCCAGCAGGGATACAGGGTTCGGGTACGAGCAGTACTTC.

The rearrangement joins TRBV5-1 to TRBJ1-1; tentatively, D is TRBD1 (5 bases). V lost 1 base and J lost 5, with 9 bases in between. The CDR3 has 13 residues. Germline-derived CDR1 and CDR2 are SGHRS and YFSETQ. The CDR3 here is CASSLSRGTEAFF. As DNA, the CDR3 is TGCGCCAGCAGCTTGAGCCGGGGGACTGAAGCTTTCTTT.

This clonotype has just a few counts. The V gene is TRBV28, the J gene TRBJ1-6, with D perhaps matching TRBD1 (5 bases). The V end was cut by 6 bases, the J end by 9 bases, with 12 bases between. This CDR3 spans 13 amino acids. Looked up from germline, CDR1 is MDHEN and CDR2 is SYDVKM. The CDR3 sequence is CASSDPRGSPLHF. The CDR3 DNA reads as TGTGCCAGCAGCGACCCGAGGGGTTCACCCCTCCACTTT.

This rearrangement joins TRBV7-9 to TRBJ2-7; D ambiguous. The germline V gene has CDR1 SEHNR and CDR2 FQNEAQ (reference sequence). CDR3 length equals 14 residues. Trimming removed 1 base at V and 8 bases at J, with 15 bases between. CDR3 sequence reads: CASSLGEASVQQYF. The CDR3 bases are TGTGCCAGCAGCTTAGGCGAGGCATCCGTCCAGCAGTACTTC.

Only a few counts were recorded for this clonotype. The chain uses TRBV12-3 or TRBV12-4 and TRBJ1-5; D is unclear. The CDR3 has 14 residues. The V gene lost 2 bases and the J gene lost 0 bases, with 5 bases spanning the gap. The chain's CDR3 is CASSLKNSNQPQHF. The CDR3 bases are TGTGCCAGCAGTTTAAAAAATAGCAATCAGCCCCAGCATTTT.

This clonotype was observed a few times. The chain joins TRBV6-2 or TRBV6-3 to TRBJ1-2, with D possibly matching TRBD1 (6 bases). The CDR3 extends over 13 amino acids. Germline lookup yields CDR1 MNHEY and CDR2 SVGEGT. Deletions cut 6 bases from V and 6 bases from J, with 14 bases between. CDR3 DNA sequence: TGTGCCAGCAGAATTCAGGGGATAGATGGCTACACCTTC. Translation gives CASRIQGIDGYTF.

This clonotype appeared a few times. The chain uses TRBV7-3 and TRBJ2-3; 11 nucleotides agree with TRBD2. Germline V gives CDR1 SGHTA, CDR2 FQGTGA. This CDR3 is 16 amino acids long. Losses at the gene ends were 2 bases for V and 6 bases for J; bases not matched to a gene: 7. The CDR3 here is CASSLYTSGSSDTQYF. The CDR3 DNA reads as TGTGCCAGCAGCTTATACACTAGCGGGAGTTCGGATACGCAGTATTTT. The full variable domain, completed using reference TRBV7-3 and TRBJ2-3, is GAGVSQTPSNKVTEKGKYVELRCDPISGHTALYWYRQSLGQGPEFLIYFQGTGAADDSGLPNDRFFAVRPEGSVSTLKIQRTERGDSAVYLCASSLYTSGSSDTQYFGPGTRLTVL.

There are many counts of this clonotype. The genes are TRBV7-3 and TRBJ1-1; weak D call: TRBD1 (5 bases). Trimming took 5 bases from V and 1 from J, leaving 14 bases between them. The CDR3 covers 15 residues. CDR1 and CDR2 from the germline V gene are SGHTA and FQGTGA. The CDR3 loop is CASSITPDRNTEAFF. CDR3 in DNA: TGTGCCAGCAGCATTACTCCAGACAGGAACACTGAAGCTTTCTTT.

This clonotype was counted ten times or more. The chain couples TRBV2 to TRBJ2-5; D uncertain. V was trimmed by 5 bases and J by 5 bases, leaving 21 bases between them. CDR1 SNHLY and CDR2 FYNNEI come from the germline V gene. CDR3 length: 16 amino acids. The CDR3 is CASSSQTIASSETQYF. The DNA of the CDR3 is TGTGCCAGCAGTTCCCAAACTATTGCCTCCAGCGAGACCCAGTACTTC.

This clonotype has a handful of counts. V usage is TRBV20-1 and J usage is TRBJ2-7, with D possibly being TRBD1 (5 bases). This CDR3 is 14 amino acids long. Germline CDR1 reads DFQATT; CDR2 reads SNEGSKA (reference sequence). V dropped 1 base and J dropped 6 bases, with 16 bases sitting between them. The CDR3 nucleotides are TGCAGTGCTAGAGTAGGCGCAGGGATCAGCGAGCAGTACTTC. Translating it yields CSARVGAGISEQYF.

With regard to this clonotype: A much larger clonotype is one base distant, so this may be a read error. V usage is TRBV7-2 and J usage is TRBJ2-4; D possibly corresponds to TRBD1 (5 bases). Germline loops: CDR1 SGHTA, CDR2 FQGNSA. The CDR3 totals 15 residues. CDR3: CANSLGSLGANIQYF. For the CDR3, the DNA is TGTGCCAACAGCTTAGGCTCCTTAGGGGCAAACATTCAGTACTTC.

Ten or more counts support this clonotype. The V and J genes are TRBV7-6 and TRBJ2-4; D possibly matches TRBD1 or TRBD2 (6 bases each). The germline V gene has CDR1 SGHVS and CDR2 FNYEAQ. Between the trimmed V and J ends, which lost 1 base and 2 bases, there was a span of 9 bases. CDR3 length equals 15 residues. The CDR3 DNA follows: TGTGCCAGCAGCTTAGTAGGGGGGACCAAAAACATTCAGTACTTC. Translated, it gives CASSLVGGTKNIQYF.

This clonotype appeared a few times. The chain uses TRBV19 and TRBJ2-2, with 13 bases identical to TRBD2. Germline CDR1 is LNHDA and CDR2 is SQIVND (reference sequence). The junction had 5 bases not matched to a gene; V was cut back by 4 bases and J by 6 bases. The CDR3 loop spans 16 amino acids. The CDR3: CASSTGTSGNAGELFF. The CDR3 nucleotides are TGTGCCAGTAGTACCGGGACTAGCGGGAATGCCGGGGAGCTGTTTTTT.

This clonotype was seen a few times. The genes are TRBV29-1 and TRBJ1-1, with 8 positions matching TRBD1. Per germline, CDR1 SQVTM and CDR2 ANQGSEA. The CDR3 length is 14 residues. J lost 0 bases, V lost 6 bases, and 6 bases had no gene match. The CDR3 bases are TGCAGCGTCGGTGGACAGGGCATGAACACTGAAGCTTTCTTT. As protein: CSVGGQGMNTEAFF.

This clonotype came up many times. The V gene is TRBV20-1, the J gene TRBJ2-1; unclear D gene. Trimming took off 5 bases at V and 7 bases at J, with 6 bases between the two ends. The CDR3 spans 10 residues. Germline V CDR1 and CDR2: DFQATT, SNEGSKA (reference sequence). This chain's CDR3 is CSALRNEQFF. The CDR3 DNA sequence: TGCAGTGCTCTCCGTAATGAGCAGTTCTTC.

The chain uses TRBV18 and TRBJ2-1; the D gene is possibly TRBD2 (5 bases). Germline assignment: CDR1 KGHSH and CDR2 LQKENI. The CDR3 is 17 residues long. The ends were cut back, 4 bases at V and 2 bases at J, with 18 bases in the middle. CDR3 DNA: TGTGCCAGCTCACTTGACCGCGGCGGGTTAACCTACAATGAGCAGTTCTTC. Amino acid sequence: CASSLDRGGLTYNEQFF.

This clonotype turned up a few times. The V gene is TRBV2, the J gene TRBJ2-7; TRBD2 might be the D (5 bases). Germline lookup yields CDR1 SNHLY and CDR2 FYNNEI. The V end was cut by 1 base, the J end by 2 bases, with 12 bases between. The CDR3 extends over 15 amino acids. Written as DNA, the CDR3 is TGTGCCAGCAGTGAAGGGTGGACTGAAACCTACGAGCAGTACTTC. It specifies CASSEGWTETYEQYF.

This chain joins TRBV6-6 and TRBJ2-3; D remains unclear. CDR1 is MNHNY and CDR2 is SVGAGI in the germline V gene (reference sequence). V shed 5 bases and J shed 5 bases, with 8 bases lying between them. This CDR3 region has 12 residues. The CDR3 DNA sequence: TGTGCCAGCAGTCCGACGGGAGATACGCAGTATTTT. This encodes CASSPTGDTQYF.